This T cell receptor beta chain was sequenced during a study of cytomegalovirus exposure and HLA in healthy donors. Vbeta (60) and Jbeta (13) primers were used in the PCR. This table comes from immunoSEQ multiplex PCR, and its TCRdb copy is limited to in-frame clones, with some not included. The repertoire holds about 140,000 clones, with approximately 82% as singletons. Remarks on this clone: Its target is not known.

The CDR3 is 13 amino acids. Germline lookup yields CDR1 SEHNR and CDR2 FQNEAQ (reference sequence). The ends lost 5 bases at V and 13 bases at J; junction bases unmatched: 10. Study-wide findings and caveats: A later analysis showed that HLA-associated TCR beta chains had undergone more clonal expansion than equally common others. Most observed TCR sequences were rare, whereas some public TCRs were detected in many donors.

This rearrangement joins TRBV7-9 to TRBJ1-4; 7 bases fit TRBD1. The sample taken for sequencing was PBMCs. The TCR was taken from a woman between 35 and 50 years old in good health and CMV-seronegative. The CDR3 loop reads CASSQEGAEGLFF. The CDR3 DNA is TGTGCCAGCAGCCAAGAGGGGGCTGAGGGACTGTTTTTT.